This paragraph reports one TCR beta chain. Source study methods: Estimates of nucleated cell counts were drawn from the amplification of reference gene primers. TCRdb's table, derived via immunoSEQ multiplex PCR, lists solely in-frame clones and lacks some. V, J and clone size are those of that table, while D and trimming were read from the DNA. This sample carries 90,000 to 150,000 clones, more than 60% of them seen once, and the ten largest clones take 2% to 3%. The source of the sample is a study of blood T cell repertoires in COVID-19. V shed 5 bases and J shed 1 base, with 16 bases lying between them. CDR1 KGHDR and CDR2 SFDVKD come from the germline V gene. The CDR3 consists of 17 residues.

The origin of this receptor is a man in his forties or fifties with acute or convalescent COVID-19. The gene calls are TRBV24-1 and TRBJ2-2; D perhaps matches TRBD1 (5 bases). Sequencing was carried out using peripheral blood. CDR3 in DNA: TGTGCCACCAGTGCCTTGGGTCAGGGCTGGAACACCGGGGAGCTGTTTTTT. Protein: CATSALGQGWNTGELFF.